This T cell receptor (beta chain) appears in the sequencing data of a study of T cell responses to AZD1222 COVID-19 vaccine. The CDR3 length is 16 residues. In germline, CDR1 is SEHNR, CDR2 FQNEAQ (reference sequence). Trimming removed 4 bases at V and 1 base at J, with 15 bases between. Study conclusions and caveats: Scientists sampled the repertoires only once the peak T cell response had passed.

Notes on this clone: Its matching antigen is unknown.

Clones were sequenced by immunoSEQ multiplex PCR, and TCRdb holds only the in-frame ones, with some missing. The repertoire holds around 120,000 clones, 92% seen once, with around 14% in the top ten. The sample was peripheral blood, taken on day 0 of AZD1222 vaccination. This chain joins TRBV7-9 and TRBJ2-3; no reliable D call. The TCR comes from an adult in good health. The CDR3 spells CASSSSLPGRTDTQYF. Written as DNA, the CDR3 is TGTGCCAGCAGCTCCTCGTTGCCGGGCCGCACAGATACGCAGTATTTT.